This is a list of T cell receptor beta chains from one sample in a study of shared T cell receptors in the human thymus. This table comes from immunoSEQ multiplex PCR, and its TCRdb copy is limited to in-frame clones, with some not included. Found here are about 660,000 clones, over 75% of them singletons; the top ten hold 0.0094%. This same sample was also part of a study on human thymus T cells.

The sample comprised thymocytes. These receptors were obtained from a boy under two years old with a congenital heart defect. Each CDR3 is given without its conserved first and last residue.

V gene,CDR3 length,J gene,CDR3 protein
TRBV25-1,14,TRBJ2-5,ASSTTAGGGQETQY
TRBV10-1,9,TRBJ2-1,ASSDRNEQF
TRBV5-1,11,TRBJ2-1,ASSLGGENEQF
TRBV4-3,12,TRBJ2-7,ASSHASGSYEQY
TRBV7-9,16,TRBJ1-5,ASSPGTGGSYFNQPQH
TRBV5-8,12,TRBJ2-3,ASLREGCTDTQY
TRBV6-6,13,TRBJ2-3,ASSYRAGDTDTQY
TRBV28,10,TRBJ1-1,ASQGRNTEAF
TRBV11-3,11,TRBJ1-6,ASSHDRNSPLH
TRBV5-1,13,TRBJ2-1,ASSWTVRGYNEQF
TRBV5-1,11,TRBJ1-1,ASSLSANTEAF
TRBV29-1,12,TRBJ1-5,SVAEAPMNQPQH
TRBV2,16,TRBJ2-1,ATALWTLLSVSYNEQF
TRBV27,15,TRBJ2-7,ASSPVRGTTRTYEQY
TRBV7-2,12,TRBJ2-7,ASSLAPGMYEQY
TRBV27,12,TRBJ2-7,ASSPSVSSYEQY
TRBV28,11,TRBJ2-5,ASSLDFQETQY
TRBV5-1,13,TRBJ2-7,ASSLVAGNSYEQY
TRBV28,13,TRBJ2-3,ASSFGQEGYSAQY